This TCR beta chain was observed in a study of cytomegalovirus exposure and HLA in healthy donors. Overall study: Genetic ancestry analysis placed around four fifths of the 350 to 500 donors that were genotyped in the Caucasian-associated cluster. Overall study results and limits: Some public TCRs appeared in many individuals, while most sequences were rare. Some TCR beta chains (around 160 of them) were listed as cytomegalovirus-associated.

Concerning this clone itself: Its antigen remains unidentified.

This CDR3 contains 16 residues. The germline V and J ends were trimmed by 4 bases and 3 bases, with 17 bases remaining between them. CDR1 is MNHNS and CDR2 is SASEGT in the germline V gene. It was with 60 Vbeta and 13 Jbeta primers that the PCR ran. The repertoire was sequenced with immunoSEQ multiplex PCR; TCRdb's copy has only in-frame clones and lacks some. The table records some 170,000 clones, 78% of them present only once. This receptor was taken from a female donor in good health and CMV-seronegative. The sequenced sample consisted of PBMCs. The chain uses TRBV6-1 and TRBJ2-3; possible D gene TRBD1, 5 bases. CDR3 coding DNA: TGTGCCAGCAGTGTCCGGACATGGGGTGAAACAGATACGCAGTATTTT. Encoded protein: CASSVRTWGETDTQYF.